This T cell receptor (beta chain) was sequenced during a study of long-term antiretroviral therapy in people with HIV. For this clone: The target antigen is unknown.

From germline, CDR1 is SGDLS and CDR2 YYNGEE. The CDR3 is made up of 15 amino acids. Trimming at V came to 5 bases and at J to 7 bases, leaving 9 bases not matched to a gene. Whole-study results and caveats: Post-ART, diversity grew, though it stayed under transplant donor control levels. ART adherence was not documented, and neither viral resistance nor therapy changes had any data.

Researchers report immunoSEQ v3.0 was run at survey level. TCRdb keeps only in-frame clones here, not all; method: immunoSEQ multiplex PCR. The table lists more than 20,000 clones, approximately 82% of them singletons. The TCR originated in a man in his late teens or twenties with HIV. V usage is TRBV9 and J usage is TRBJ2-1; 10 bases match TRBD2. The input for sequencing was unsorted PBMCs, taken 0.5 years after starting antiretroviral therapy. The CDR3 region has the DNA TGTGCCAGCAGTAACTTAGCGGGAGGTGGTAATGAGCAGTTCTTC. This codes for CASSNLAGGGNEQFF.